This T cell receptor beta chain appears in the sequencing data of a study of blood T cell repertoires in COVID-19. Background on the study: Sites in the United States, Italy and Spain provided acute and convalescent COVID-19 samples. Sources were T cells, B-cell-depleted T cells, or PBMCs; the material itself was cDNA or gDNA.

In the original processing: Using reference gene primer amplification, nucleated cell counts were estimated. Method: immunoSEQ multiplex PCR; TCRdb's copy keeps in-frame clones and lacks some. V, J and clone size reflect that table, while D and trimming were determined from the DNA. The sample yields some 120,000 clones, 79% seen once. V was pared by 3 bases and J by 5 bases, with 16 bases between. The CDR3 is made up of 15 amino acids. The germline V gene encodes CDR1 MNHEY and CDR2 SMNVEV (reference sequence). The chain recombines TRBV27 with TRBJ1-1; tentatively, D is TRBD1 (6 bases). The source of this sequence is a man aged 35 to 55 with active or convalescent COVID-19. Sequences were obtained from peripheral blood. The CDR3 loop reads CASSFNRAPGTEAFF. CDR3 bases: TGTGCCAGCAGTTTTAACAGGGCCCCGGGGACTGAAGCTTTCTTT.